This passage covers 2 T cell receptor beta chains from one sample sequenced in a study of blood T cell repertoires in COVID-19. TCRdb keeps only in-frame clones here, not all; method: immunoSEQ multiplex PCR. The sample has about 140,000 clones; around 88% are singletons. What was sequenced was peripheral blood. The source of these receptors is a human donor in a cohort sampled during active COVID-19.

This clone was counted only a few times. The chain has TRBV5-4 and TRBJ1-2; the match to TRBD1 covers 7 bases. Trimming at V came to 4 bases and at J to 3 bases, leaving 6 bases not matched to a gene. This CDR3 is built from 14 residues. CDR1 and CDR2 (germline): SGHNT, YYREEE (reference sequence). The CDR3 reads CASSTNRGDYGYTF. The CDR3 region has the DNA TGTGCCAGCAGCACCAACAGGGGAGACTATGGCTACACCTTC. The full variable domain, in which reference TRBV5-4 and TRBJ1-2 provide the parts outside the CDR3, is ETGVTQSPTHLIKTRGQQVTLRCSSQSGHNTVSWYQQALGQGPQFIFQYYREEENGRGNFPPRFSGLQFPNYSSELNVNALELDDSALYLCASSTNRGDYGYTFGSGTRLTVV.

This clone was found once. The rearrangement joins TRBV11-2 to TRBJ2-7; TRBD2 matches at 8 bases. The J segment lost 2 bases and the V segment lost 5 bases, leaving 8 bases of the junction unmatched. CDR1 and CDR2 from the germline V gene are SGHAT and FQNNGV. The CDR3 length is 15 residues. The CDR3 reads CASSPTSGYPYEQYF. CDR3 in DNA: TGTGCCAGCAGCCCCACTAGCGGTTACCCCTACGAGCAGTACTTC.